This T cell receptor beta chain stems from a study of cytomegalovirus exposure and HLA in healthy donors. General observations from the study: The study dropped some indistinguishable V segments, TRBV6-2 and TRBV6-3 among them.

Researchers ran the PCR with 60 Vbeta and 13 Jbeta primers. In the original processing: Later reanalysis found approximately 80 million unique TCR beta chains, about 10 million of them shared. Data came from immunoSEQ multiplex PCR; TCRdb stores just in-frame clones and leaves some out. V and J calls and clone size are as listed in that table; D and trimming were resolved from the DNA. The table records over 80,000 clones, 82% of them present only once. The CDR3 length is 12 residues. V lost 7 bases, J lost 6 bases, and 10 bases lay in between. From germline, CDR1 is LNHDA and CDR2 SQIVND (reference sequence). A word on this clone: Its cognate antigen is unknown.

Sequencing input: PBMCs. The chain employs TRBV19 and TRBJ2-4; D is unresolved. This receptor was taken from a man aged 25-45 years in good health and CMV-seropositive. The DNA for the CDR3 is TGTGCCAGTAAAACAGAGTCAAACATTCAGTACTTC. Protein: CASKTESNIQYF.